The rows below give T cell receptor beta chains drawn from one sample of a study of T-cell reconstitution after alpha-beta-depleted transplantation in children. TCRdb itself ran the PCR reads through MiXCR, one entry per CDR3 protein. The table shows some 70,000 distinct CDR3 sequences, with roughly 6.6% occurring only once. The sequencing used PBMCs from the stem cell graft donor, collected from the stem cell graft. These receptors were obtained from a human donor who donated a stem cell graft to a child with acute lymphoblastic leukemia. The CDR3 runs from the conserved cysteine through the conserved F or W. Fields, in order: J gene, D gene, V gene, clone size, CDR3 protein, CDR3 DNA. The D gene is left open where the match is weak. Some rows have no size entry. The others give once, few or many, or a class for an expanded clone.

j_gene: TRBJ1-2; d_gene: NA; v_gene: TRBV6-5; abundance: NA; CDR3aa: CATIEDRNYGYTF; CDR3nt: TGTGCCACCATCGAGGACAGAAACTATGGCTACACCTTC
j_gene: TRBJ2-1; d_gene: TRBD2; v_gene: TRBV7-9; abundance: NA; CDR3aa: CASSSTSGRFNEQFF; CDR3nt: TGTGCCAGCAGCTCGACTAGCGGGAGGTTCAATGAGCAGTTCTTC
j_gene: TRBJ2-7; d_gene: NA; v_gene: TRBV7-3; abundance: NA; CDR3aa: CASSLTESSYEQYF; CDR3nt: TGTGCCAGCAGCTTAACAGAGAGCTCCTACGAGCAGTACTTC
j_gene: TRBJ1-1; d_gene: NA; v_gene: TRBV7-3; abundance: many; CDR3aa: CASSLNQGTEAFF; CDR3nt: TGTGCCAGCAGCTTAAATCAGGGGACTGAAGCTTTCTTT
j_gene: TRBJ1-4; d_gene: TRBD1; v_gene: TRBV20-1; abundance: many; CDR3aa: CSAPAQGLGEKLFF; CDR3nt: TGCAGTGCGCCGGCACAGGGGCTGGGTGAAAAACTGTTTTTT
j_gene: TRBJ2-7; d_gene: NA; v_gene: TRBV24-1; abundance: few; CDR3aa: CATSDSGQGLYEQYF; CDR3nt: TGTGCCACCAGTGATTCGGGGCAGGGCTTATACGAGCAGTACTTC
j_gene: TRBJ2-5; d_gene: TRBD2; v_gene: TRBV4-3; abundance: many; CDR3aa: CASSQLAGGRSETQYF; CDR3nt: TGCGCCAGCAGCCAACTAGCGGGGGGGCGCTCGGAGACCCAGTACTTC
j_gene: TRBJ2-3; d_gene: TRBD2; v_gene: TRBV27; abundance: many; CDR3aa: CASSSGGRFTDTQYF; CDR3nt: TGTGCCAGCAGTTCGGGGGGGAGATTCACGGATACGCAGTATTTT
j_gene: TRBJ1-1; d_gene: NA; v_gene: TRBV7-8; abundance: many; CDR3aa: CASSLRDGTEAFF; CDR3nt: TGTGCCAGCAGCTTAAGGGATGGCACTGAAGCTTTCTTT
j_gene: TRBJ2-1; d_gene: TRBD2; v_gene: TRBV4-3; abundance: NA; CDR3aa: CASSQDASGGARGYEQFF; CDR3nt: TGCGCCAGCAGCCAAGACGCTAGCGGGGGGGCTAGGGGCTATGAGCAGTTCTTC
j_gene: TRBJ1-3; d_gene: NA; v_gene: TRBV4-2; abundance: many; CDR3aa: CASSQDPVTSGNTIYF; CDR3nt: TGTGCCAGCAGCCAAGATCCTGTGACATCTGGAAACACCATATATTTT
j_gene: TRBJ2-7; d_gene: TRBD1; v_gene: TRBV11-2; abundance: many; CDR3aa: CASSLGDRTTDEQYF; CDR3nt: TGTGCCAGCAGCTTAGGGGACAGGACGACCGACGAGCAGTACTTC
j_gene: TRBJ1-1; d_gene: TRBD1; v_gene: TRBV9; abundance: many; CDR3aa: CASSVRDRGHTEAFF; CDR3nt: TGTGCCAGCAGCGTCCGGGACAGGGGGCACACTGAAGCTTTCTTT
j_gene: TRBJ1-1; d_gene: TRBD1; v_gene: TRBV20-1; abundance: many; CDR3aa: CSARGQGPTEAFF; CDR3nt: TGCAGTGCTAGAGGACAGGGTCCCACTGAAGCTTTCTTT
j_gene: TRBJ2-7; d_gene: NA; v_gene: TRBV5-4; abundance: few; CDR3aa: CASSPDGTYIAF; CDR3nt: TGTGCCAGCAGCCCCGACGGGACCTATATTGCCTTC
j_gene: TRBJ1-4; d_gene: NA; v_gene: TRBV27; abundance: NA; CDR3aa: CASSFGYNEKLFF; CDR3nt: TGTGCCAGTTCGTTCGGGTATAATGAAAAACTGTTTTTT
j_gene: TRBJ2-7; d_gene: TRBD1; v_gene: TRBV10-3; abundance: many; CDR3aa: CAIRGTGEAYEQYF; CDR3nt: TGTGCCATCAGAGGGACAGGGGAAGCCTACGAGCAGTACTTC
j_gene: TRBJ2-1; d_gene: NA; v_gene: TRBV7-8; abundance: once; CDR3aa: CASSVKRTNEQFF; CDR3nt: TGTGCCAGCAGCGTAAAGCGGACCAATGAGCAGTTCTTC
j_gene: TRBJ1-2; d_gene: NA; v_gene: TRBV12-3/TRBV12-4; abundance: many; CDR3aa: CASSFGQGAGYTF; CDR3nt: TGTGCCAGCAGTTTTGGCCAGGGTGCCGGCTACACCTTC
j_gene: TRBJ2-7; d_gene: NA; v_gene: TRBV3-2; abundance: many; CDR3aa: CASSPGNRGSYEQYF; CDR3nt: TGTGCCAGCTCCCCTGGGAACAGGGGCTCCTACGAGCAGTACTTC
j_gene: TRBJ2-1; d_gene: TRBD1; v_gene: TRBV6-5; abundance: many; CDR3aa: CASSYGTASYNEQFF; CDR3nt: TGTGCCAGCAGCTACGGGACAGCCTCCTACAATGAGCAGTTCTTC
j_gene: TRBJ1-4; d_gene: TRBD1; v_gene: TRBV5-1; abundance: many; CDR3aa: CASSFGDRDNEKLFF; CDR3nt: TGCGCCAGCAGCTTCGGGGACAGGGATAATGAAAAACTGTTTTTT
j_gene: TRBJ1-1; d_gene: NA; v_gene: TRBV12-3/TRBV12-4; abundance: many; CDR3aa: CASSPANTEAFF; CDR3nt: TGTGCCAGCAGCCCAGCGAACACTGAAGCTTTCTTT
j_gene: TRBJ2-7; d_gene: TRBD2; v_gene: TRBV3-1; abundance: many; CDR3aa: CASSQVGSGRAYEQYF; CDR3nt: TGTGCCAGCAGCCAAGTGGGTAGCGGGAGGGCCTACGAGCAGTACTTC
j_gene: TRBJ2-1; d_gene: TRBD2; v_gene: TRBV7-2; abundance: few; CDR3aa: CASSLSGEANEQFF; CDR3nt: TGTGCCAGCAGCTTGAGCGGGGAAGCCAATGAGCAGTTCTTC
j_gene: TRBJ2-4; d_gene: NA; v_gene: TRBV7-2; abundance: many; CDR3aa: CASSHGDSRNIQYF; CDR3nt: TGTGCCAGCAGCCATGGGGACTCACGAAACATTCAGTACTTC
j_gene: TRBJ2-1; d_gene: NA; v_gene: TRBV4-1; abundance: few; CDR3aa: CASSQDSGRLAKSNEQFF; CDR3nt: TGCGCCAGCAGCCAAGATAGTGGTCGGCTAGCGAAGTCCAATGAGCAGTTCTTC
j_gene: TRBJ2-1; d_gene: NA; v_gene: TRBV27; abundance: many; CDR3aa: CASSLSSGAPRNEQFF; CDR3nt: TGTGCCAGCAGTTTATCCTCAGGGGCCCCCAGGAATGAGCAGTTCTTC
j_gene: TRBJ2-7; d_gene: NA; v_gene: TRBV7-8; abundance: many; CDR3aa: CASSGRDPYEQYF; CDR3nt: TGTGCCAGCAGCGGGCGGGATCCCTACGAGCAGTACTTC
j_gene: TRBJ2-3; d_gene: NA; v_gene: TRBV13; abundance: NA; CDR3aa: CASSPGAGTDTQYF; CDR3nt: TGTGCCAGCAGCCCGGGAGCTGGCACAGATACGCAGTATTTT
j_gene: TRBJ1-4; d_gene: NA; v_gene: TRBV5-5; abundance: NA; CDR3aa: CASSAQVGSSTNEKLFF; CDR3nt: TGTGCCAGCAGCGCACAAGTGGGCTCGTCAACTAATGAAAAACTGTTTTTT